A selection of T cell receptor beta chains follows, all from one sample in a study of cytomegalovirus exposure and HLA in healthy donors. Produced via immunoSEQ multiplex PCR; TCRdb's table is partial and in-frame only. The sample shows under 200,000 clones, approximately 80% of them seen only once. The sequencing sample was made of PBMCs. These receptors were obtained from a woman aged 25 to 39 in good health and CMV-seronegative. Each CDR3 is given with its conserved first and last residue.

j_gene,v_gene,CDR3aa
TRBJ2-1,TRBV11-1,CASTRAGMSYNEQFF
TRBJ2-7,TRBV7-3,CASSLVQATYEQYF
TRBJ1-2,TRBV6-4,CASSRQGTYGYTF
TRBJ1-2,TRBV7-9,CASSRGGPTSARYGYTF
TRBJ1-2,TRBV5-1,CASSSGTGDGYTF
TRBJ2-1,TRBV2,CASSDPSRRGPYNEQFF
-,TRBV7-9,CASSLDVNPYEQYF
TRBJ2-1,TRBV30,CAWRGGSYNEQFF
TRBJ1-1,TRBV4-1,CASSQAPGTEAFF
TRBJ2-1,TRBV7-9,CASSPREGVYEQFF
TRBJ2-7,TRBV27,CASSSGLAPYEQYF
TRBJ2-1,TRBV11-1,CASSSFYEQFF
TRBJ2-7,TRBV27,CASTPGGAYEQHF
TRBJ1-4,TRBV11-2,CASSAIAGTGSNEKLFF
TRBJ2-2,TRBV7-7,CASSSRREGTGELFF
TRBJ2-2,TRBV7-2,CASSLGRSTTGELFF
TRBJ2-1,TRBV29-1,CSVRTRLISYNEQFF
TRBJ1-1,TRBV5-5,CASSLQQGRNTEAFF
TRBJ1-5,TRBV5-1,CASSLDGEYQPQHF
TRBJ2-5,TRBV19,CASRGATGGLFETQYF
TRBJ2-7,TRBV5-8,CASSLGGGYEQYF
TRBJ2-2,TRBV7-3,CASSLAGAGELFF
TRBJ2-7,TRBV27,CASSLFQGHYEQYF
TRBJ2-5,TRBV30,CAWSVVGRGDQYF
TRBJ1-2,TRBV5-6,CASSLGSSVYGYTF
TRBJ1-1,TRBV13,CASSPTGTGGGTEAFF
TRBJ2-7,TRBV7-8,CASSLNPGITSGYEQYF
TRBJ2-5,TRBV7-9,CASSVSGGGETQYF
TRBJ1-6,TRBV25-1,CASKAIEASPLHF
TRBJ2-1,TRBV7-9,CASSLGLSGSYNEQFF
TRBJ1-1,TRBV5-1,CASSLARGNTEAFF
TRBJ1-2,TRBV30,CAWTGTGGNYGYTF